The T cell receptor beta chain under discussion was sequenced for a study of CD8 T cells in ankylosing spondylitis (dated by TCRdb to 2017 to 2019). With regard to the full study: The study set out to find disease-linked TCR variants by profiling T cell receptor beta repertoires in ankylosing spondylitis patients and healthy donors. Samples of peripheral blood were taken, and for ankylosing spondylitis patients, synovial fluid was collected as well. The full study cohort comprised about 25 ankylosing spondylitis patients and 110 or so healthy donors. Results the study describes overall, beyond this receptor: According to the report, matched synovial fluid samples from ankylosing spondylitis patients were significantly enriched for the disease-linked clones. Some TCR beta motif variants had previously been reported in synovial fluid and blood of reactive arthritis patients, which suggested common disease-initiation mechanisms. Blood from ankylosing spondylitis patients appeared to be characterized by a TCR beta motif composed of eight highly homologous amino acid variants. A CD8+ phenotype was shown by the disease-linked clones, which were found at relatively low frequencies in peripheral blood.

Sequencing relied on an Illumina HiSeq 2500. Quantitative 5'-RACE with molecular barcodes was used to prepare TCR beta libraries. In the paper's pipeline: Disease-linked TCR variants were identified with a new computational method built on a probabilistic model of VDJ rearrangement. TCRdb applied fastp at Q25 and MiXCR to the public reads, then kept only in-frame beta chains. Here each entry gathers all rows of one CDR3 protein and keeps the most common genes and DNA. None of the V and J calls come from the authors' own analysis; TCRdb made them. This sample holds 750,000 to 850,000 distinct CDR3 sequences; 10% to 15% were observed only once. The leading ten clones occupy less than 0.65% of the sample. V was cut back by 5 bases and J by 6 bases, leaving a gap of 17 bases between them. Based on the germline V gene (reference sequence), the CDR1 and CDR2 sequences are LNHDA and SQIVND. Including cysteine and phenylalanine, the CDR3 has 14 amino acids. Just CDR3 DNA is preserved here, 42 bases in frame from base 1.

Concerning this clonotype: Which antigen it targets is not known. The sample holds no much larger clone one base away, and base qualities are not on file.

This TCR was recovered from a male donor with ankylosing spondylitis. Source material: blood, either unsorted or a sorted T cell fraction (not recorded which). The sequence links TRBV19 to TRBJ2-7, with no reliable assignment of the D segment. The CDR3 protein: CASSPWVVGFEQYF. The nucleotides read TGTGCCAGTAGTCCGTGGGTAGTTGGGTTCGAGCAGTACTTC.